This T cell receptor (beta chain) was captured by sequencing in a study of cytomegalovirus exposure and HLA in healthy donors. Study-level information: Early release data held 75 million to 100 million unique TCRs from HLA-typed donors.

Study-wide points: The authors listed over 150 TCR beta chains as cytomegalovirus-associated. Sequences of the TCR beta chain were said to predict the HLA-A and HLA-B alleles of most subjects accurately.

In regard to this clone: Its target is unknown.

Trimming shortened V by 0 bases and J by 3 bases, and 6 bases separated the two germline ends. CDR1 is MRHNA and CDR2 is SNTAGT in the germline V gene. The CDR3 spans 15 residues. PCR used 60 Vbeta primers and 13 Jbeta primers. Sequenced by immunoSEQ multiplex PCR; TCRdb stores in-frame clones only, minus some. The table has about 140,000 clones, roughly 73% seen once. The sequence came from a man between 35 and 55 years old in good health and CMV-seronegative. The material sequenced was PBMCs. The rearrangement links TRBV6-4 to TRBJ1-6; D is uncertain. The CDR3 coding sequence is TGTGCCAGCAGTGACTCTACGGGCTATAATTCACCCCTCCACTTT. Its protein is CASSDSTGYNSPLHF.